The 31 T cell receptor beta chains reported below all come from one sample, sequenced in a study of blood T cells in healthy people across ages. Then a second PCR, running roughly 7 to 11 cycles, was carried out with a sample-barcoded 5' primer and a J-beta primer mix. TCRdb used MiXCR to reprocess the 5' RACE reads, holding one entry per CDR3 protein. This repertoire shows around 1,500,000 distinct CDR3 sequences, roughly 45% found once; its top ten account for roughly 8.2%. The sample taken for sequencing was blood. Source of these receptors: a woman younger than 30 in good health.

The chain couples TRBV7-9 to TRBJ1-3; unclear D gene. The germline V and J ends were trimmed by 5 bases and 4 bases, with 6 bases remaining between them. The CDR3 is 12 residues long. The germline V gene encodes CDR1 SEHNR and CDR2 FQNEAQ (reference sequence). For the CDR3, the DNA is TGTGCCAGCAGCGTTAGGGGAAACACCATATATTTT. It yields the protein CASSVRGNTIYF.

The rearrangement links TRBV20-1 to TRBJ2-1; perhaps TRBD1 as D (5 bases). CDR3 length: 13 residues. In germline, CDR1 is DFQATT, CDR2 SNEGSKA (reference sequence). DNA of the CDR3: TGCAGGCCCGAGGACATTAAGGGCTATGAGCAGTTCTTC. It specifies CRPEDIKGYEQFF.

The V gene is TRBV3-1, the J gene TRBJ2-5; D possibly corresponds to TRBD2 (5 bases). The tail of the sequence fits TRBJ2-7 better, so the J call may be wrong. This CDR3 is built from 13 residues. Germline assignment: CDR1 LGHDT and CDR2 YNNKEL (reference sequence). CDR3 in DNA: TGTGCCAGCAGCCAAGCCGGGAACTACGAGCAGTACTTC. This gives the protein CASSQAGNYEQYF.

This rearrangement joins TRBV5-1 to TRBJ2-5, with 7 bases matching TRBD2. The V gene's germline CDR1 is SGHRS and CDR2 YFSETQ. V dropped 3 bases and J dropped 2; count of bases not matched to a gene: 7. CDR3 length: 15 amino acids. Written as DNA, the CDR3 is TGCGCCAGCAGCTCAAATAGCGGGCTACAAGAGACCCAGTACTTC. It yields the protein CASSSNSGLQETQYF.

In its sample, this clonotype was seen a few times. This chain connects TRBV29-1 to TRBJ2-2, with D uncertain. The CDR3 spans 14 residues. V lost 2 bases and J lost 1, with 8 bases in between. Germline CDR1 is SQVTM and CDR2 is ANQGSEA. As DNA, the CDR3 is TGCAGCGTTGAAAGGCAGATGAACACCGGGGAGCTGTTTTTT. Amino acid sequence: CSVERQMNTGELFF.

This rearrangement joins TRBV3-1 to TRBJ1-2, with 7 bases matching TRBD1. Losses at the gene ends were 1 base for V and 8 bases for J; bases not matched to a gene: 4. CDR1 and CDR2 (germline): LGHDT, YNNKEL (reference sequence). This CDR3 has 13 residues. In nucleotides, the CDR3 is TGTGCCAGCAGCCAAGGAGGGGGCGCCGGCTACACCTTC. This encodes CASSQGGGAGYTF.

This clonotype came up a few times. The junction shows a germline mismatch at one end, possibly a read error. J is TRBJ2-1 and V is TRBV14; unclear D gene. Germline lookup yields CDR1 SGHDN and CDR2 FVKESK. The CDR3 loop spans 13 amino acids. In nucleotides, the CDR3 is TGTGCCAGCAGCCAAGCGGCCTACAGTGAGCAGTTCTTC. As protein: CASSQAAYSEQFF.

A few counts support this clonotype. The chain couples TRBV20-1 to TRBJ2-3; no reliable D call. Germline lookup yields CDR1 DFQATT and CDR2 SNEGSKA (reference sequence). The V end lost 2 bases, the J end lost 2 bases, and 14 bases lay between the germline ends. The CDR3 runs 15 residues. The CDR3: CSARSPRLHTDTQYF. CDR3 coding DNA: TGCAGTGCTAGATCTCCCCGGCTCCACACAGATACGCAGTATTTT.

The table lists this clonotype with a count of one. A read error is possible here, since a much larger clone lies one base away. The V gene is TRBV28, the J gene TRBJ1-1, with D unclear. Looked up from germline, CDR1 is MDHEN and CDR2 is SYDVKM. This CDR3 contains 14 residues. Trimming stripped 1 base from V and 1 base from J, with 7 bases between. The CDR3 spells CASSLSEGNTEAFF. For the CDR3, the DNA is TGTGCCAGCAGTTTATCGGAGGGGAACACTGAAGCTTTCTTT.

The chain couples TRBV7-9 to TRBJ2-7; unclear D gene. Trimming took off 6 bases at V and 0 bases at J, with 9 bases between the two ends. CDR3 length equals 13 residues. CDR1 and CDR2 from the germline V gene are SEHNR and FQNEAQ (reference sequence). The CDR3 bases are TGTGCCAGCAGGGCCATTAGCTCCTACGAGCAGTACTTC. Encoded protein: CASRAISSYEQYF.

CDR3 region: CASLARDRDGYTF. The DNA of the CDR3 is TGTGCCAGCCTAGCAAGGGACAGGGACGGCTACACCTTC. The chain is built from TRBV7-9 and TRBJ1-2; TRBD1 agrees at 9 bases. CDR1 SEHNR and CDR2 FQNEAQ come from the germline V gene (reference sequence). The CDR3 has 13 amino acids. V shed 8 bases and J 8 bases; nucleotides not matched to a gene: 9.

The V call is TRBV25-1, the J call TRBJ1-2; 8 bases are a match to TRBD1. V gave up 3 bases and J gave up 8 bases; unmatched junction bases: 5. This CDR3 has 13 residues. Germline CDR1 MGHDK, CDR2 SYGVNS. CDR3 amino acids: CASSEGDRQGYTF. CDR3 in DNA: TGTGCCAGCAGTGAGGGGGACAGGCAAGGCTACACCTTC.

V gene TRBV20-1 combines with J gene TRBJ2-5, with D maybe TRBD2 (5 bases). The J call may not be correct, given that the DNA end is closer to TRBJ2-7. Germline V CDR1 and CDR2: DFQATT, SNEGSKA (reference sequence). The CDR3 sequence is 13 residues long. CDR3 nucleotides: TGCAGTGCTAGAGAGGGTAGCGACTACGAGCAGTACTTC. Amino acids: CSAREGSDYEQYF.

The V and J genes are TRBV6-5 and TRBJ2-1; D is ambiguous. Germline assignment: CDR1 MNHEY and CDR2 SVGAGI. The CDR3 contains 13 residues. Trimming pared 4 bases from V and 8 bases from J, leaving 12 bases between. The DNA for the CDR3 is TGTGCCAGCAGTTCCCTCTCTGGTTATGAGCAGTTCTTC. Translated, it gives CASSSLSGYEQFF.

This clonotype was detected only a few times. The V call is TRBV6-5, the J call TRBJ1-5; the D is unclear. The germline V and J ends were trimmed by 2 bases and 12 bases, with 17 bases remaining between them. Germline assignment: CDR1 MNHEY and CDR2 SVGAGI. The CDR3 consists of 14 residues. CDR3 bases: TGTGCCAGCAGTTACAGTATAAGGGCCTCAAACCAGCATTTT. Translated: CASSYSIRASNQHF.

This clonotype was seen a handful of times. This chain joins TRBV12-3 or TRBV12-4 and TRBJ2-7; 12 nucleotides align to TRBD2. There are 16 residues in the CDR3. The junction had 9 bases not matched to a gene; V was cut back by 2 bases and J by 7 bases. The CDR3 DNA reads TGTGCCAGCAGTTTAATTGGGACTAGCGGGTACAATGAGCAGTACTTC. This gives the protein CASSLIGTSGYNEQYF.

CDR3 coding DNA: TGCGCCAGCAGCCCGGACCCTTCGAACACTGAAGCTTTCTTT. Translation gives CASSPDPSNTEAFF. The chain has TRBV5-1 and TRBJ1-1; D unclear. Germline V gene data show CDR1 as SGHRS and CDR2 as YFSETQ. The CDR3 runs to 14 residues. V was shortened by 4 bases and J by 1 base, with 11 bases between the two germline ends.

CDR3 loop: CASSLGSRGRGDTQYF. The DNA of the CDR3 is TGTGCCAGCAGTTTAGGCTCGCGGGGGCGTGGAGATACGCAGTATTTT. The chain is built from TRBV12-3 or TRBV12-4 and TRBJ2-3; TRBD2 is a possible D gene (7 bases). The CDR3 sequence is 16 residues long. V lost 1 base to trimming and J lost 5 bases, with 16 bases between them.

V and J are TRBV5-1 and TRBJ2-3; D is possibly TRBD2 (6 bases). Trimming pared 5 bases from V and 6 bases from J, leaving 19 bases between. The CDR3 has 15 residues. CDR1 is SGHRS and CDR2 is YFSETQ in the germline V gene. CDR3 protein: CASSDPSDSCDTQYF. In DNA form, the CDR3 reads TGCGCCAGCAGTGATCCTAGCGACAGTTGTGATACGCAGTATTTT.

The rearrangement uses TRBV2 and TRBJ2-5; TRBD1 aligns across 10 bases. CDR1 SNHLY and CDR2 FYNNEI come from the germline V gene. Trimming cost V 10 bases and J 5 bases; bases outside gene matches: 13. The CDR3 contains 15 residues. The CDR3, as DNA: TGTGCCACTCGGGGACAGGGGTTAGGGATTGAGACCCAGTACTTC. Amino acids: CATRGQGLGIETQYF.

This clonotype was recorded a few times. The chain couples TRBV15 to TRBJ2-1, with 13 bases aligning to TRBD2. The germline gives CDR1 LNHNV, CDR2 YYDKDF (reference sequence). V shed 5 bases and J 7 bases; nucleotides not matched to a gene: 11. The CDR3 loop spans 17 amino acids. As DNA, the CDR3 is TGTGCCACCAGCCATGAGTGGACTAGCGGGAGATCAAATGAGCAGTTCTTC. Its protein product is CATSHEWTSGRSNEQFF.

V and J are TRBV4-2 and TRBJ2-7; the D call may be TRBD1 or TRBD2 (6 bases each). The germline V and J ends were trimmed by 4 bases and 9 bases, with 22 bases remaining between them. Germline assignment: CDR1 LGHNA and CDR2 YNFKEQ. The CDR3 runs 15 residues. DNA for the CDR3: TGTGCCAGCAGCCCAGGAGGGGGTAGCTTATGGGGGCAGTACTTC. This sequence encodes CASSPGGGSLWGQYF.

V and J are TRBV27 and TRBJ1-1, with D possibly matching TRBD1 (5 bases). The CDR3 consists of 16 residues. Trimming took 3 bases from V and 4 from J, leaving 18 bases between them. In germline, CDR1 is MNHEY, CDR2 SMNVEV (reference sequence). This CDR3 reads CASSFGRVLGVTEAFF. CDR3 coding DNA: TGTGCCAGCAGTTTTGGCAGGGTGCTCGGCGTCACTGAAGCTTTCTTT.

The J gene is TRBJ2-3, the V gene TRBV27; 12 bases are shared with TRBD2. The V gene's germline CDR1 is MNHEY and CDR2 SMNVEV (reference sequence). The junction had 6 bases not matched to a gene; V was cut back by 4 bases and J by 7 bases. The length of the CDR3 is 15 residues. CDR3 coding DNA: TGTGCCAGCAGTTCCACTAGCGGGGGGCTTAATACGCAGTATTTT. Translation: CASSSTSGGLNTQYF.

As to this clonotype: The junction and the germline gene differ at one end; a read error may be behind it. This rearrangement joins TRBV15 to TRBJ2-5; D uncertain. The CDR3 covers 15 residues. The germline V gene encodes CDR1 LNHNV and CDR2 YYDKDF (reference sequence). The CDR3 spells CATSRVRSRQGTQYF. CDR3 sequence (DNA): TGTGCCACCAGCAGAGTGAGGAGCAGACAAGGGACCCAGTACTTC.

This rearrangement joins TRBV7-8 to TRBJ2-3; D might be TRBD1 or TRBD2, each matching 5 bases. Germline CDR1 SGHVS, CDR2 FQNEAQ. The CDR3 runs 16 residues. Trimming pared 5 bases from V and 1 base from J, leaving 16 bases between. This chain's CDR3 is CASSPTIVGGTDTQYF. In DNA form, the CDR3 reads TGTGCCAGCAGCCCGACAATTGTGGGGGGCACAGATACGCAGTATTTT.

The chain carries TRBV27 and TRBJ1-2; weak D call: TRBD1 (6 bases). This CDR3 spans 15 amino acids. V was trimmed by 9 bases and J by 2 bases, leaving 19 bases between them. Germline CDR1 MNHEY, CDR2 SMNVEV (reference sequence). CDR3 loop: CASRPGGPPNYGYTF. The CDR3 region has the DNA TGTGCCAGTAGACCCGGGGGCCCACCCAACTATGGCTACACCTTC.

This clonotype was observed a handful of times. The genes are TRBV15 and TRBJ2-5, with D perhaps matching TRBD1 or TRBD2 (5 bases each). The CDR3 is 14 amino acids. Trimming cost V 3 bases and J 2 bases, with 10 bases left between them. Per germline, CDR1 LNHNV and CDR2 YYDKDF (reference sequence). CDR3 in DNA: TGTGCCACCAGCAGCCCCGGGGCTCAAGAGACCCAGTACTTC. Protein product: CATSSPGAQETQYF.

The chain's CDR3 is CATSRSGTGALVYGYTF. Written as DNA, the CDR3 is TGTGCCACCAGCAGATCCGGGACAGGGGCCCTTGTGTATGGCTACACCTTC. The chain uses TRBV15 and TRBJ1-2, with 10 bases fitting TRBD1. This CDR3 contains 17 residues. V lost 2 bases, J lost 5 bases, and 11 bases stayed unmatched. CDR1 LNHNV and CDR2 YYDKDF come from the germline V gene (reference sequence).

Only a few counts were recorded for this clonotype. V is TRBV20-1 and J is TRBJ1-2; 9 nucleotides line up with TRBD1. V was clipped by 5 bases and J by 6 bases; unmatched bases: 7. The CDR3 sequence is 13 residues long. Germline loops: CDR1 DFQATT, CDR2 SNEGSKA (reference sequence). The CDR3 sequence: CSAPHGQGNGYTF. In DNA, the CDR3 is TGCAGTGCTCCCCATGGACAGGGGAATGGCTACACCTTC.

V is TRBV7-6 and J is TRBJ2-3; 15 bases fit TRBD2. V shed 5 bases, J shed 2 bases, and the junction held 8 bases outside the gene matches. The CDR3 extends over 18 amino acids. Germline V CDR1 and CDR2: SGHVS, FNYEAQ. This CDR3 is CASSPGLAGGLSTDTQYF. In DNA, the CDR3 is TGTGCCAGCAGCCCGGGACTAGCGGGGGGCTTGTCCACAGATACGCAGTATTTT.